This TCR beta chain was found in a study of identical twins (TCRdb year 2016). Study-wide context: To test whether fetal clonotypes persist, the study used deep sequencing on TCR alpha and beta repertoires from monozygotic twins, unrelated adults of various ages, and cord blood. To rule out contamination, replicate twin experiments were performed at different times with different library preparation protocols.

Every donor was a healthy Caucasian. The researchers also sequenced three unrelated adults who were not twins: a male aged 18 to 30, a male aged 50 to 60, and a female aged 50 to 60. Miltenyi CD45RO+ enrichment and human naive T-cell isolation kits were used to isolate memory (CD45RO+) and naive T cells from PBMC. The CDR3 starts with the cysteine, ends with the phenylalanine, and has 17 residues. Only the CDR3 DNA stays, 51 bases, in frame from base 1. Relative to germline, V is missing 0 bases and J is missing 5 bases, with 9 bases of the junction outside any gene match. For CDR1 and CDR2, the germline V gene lists LGHNA and YSLEER. A note on this clonotype: The specificity of this receptor is unknown. Base qualities were left out, and no much larger clone turns up one base away.

Points the paper makes about the study in general: The excess sharing between twins in beta out-of-frame sequences was weaker because fewer shared sequences reduced the signal-to-noise ratio. Zero-insertion analyses could be partly confounded by invariant T cells such as MAIT and iNKT, although diverse VJ usage argued against such confounding for most clonotypes. Recombination models systematically underestimated out-of-frame TCR alpha sharing in monozygotic twins but agreed with sharing between unrelated individuals. Because the same donors could not be followed over many years, the conclusions relied on cross-sectional statistical analysis. Out-of-frame TCR alpha sequences shared between twins showed an excess of low generation-probability sequences compared with coincidental sharing between unrelated individuals. Fewer insertions were carried by abundant cord blood beta clonotypes, a similar but weaker trend appeared in young adult naive repertoires, and no such trend appeared in memory repertoires.

Receptors were amplified or captured by 5' RACE. Sequencing took place on an Illumina HiSeq 2000. A universal primer binding site was introduced by template switching, and a unique molecular identifier was present in the final cDNA, enabling accurate counting of TCR cDNA molecules. Specific primers in the conserved constant-segment region were used to synthesize first-strand cDNA for TCR alpha and beta chains. To control for contamination, every cDNA library carried two barcodes: a SMART-Mk sample barcode plus Illumina barcodes. TruSeq adapter sequences along with Illumina sample barcodes were introduced in two successive PCR steps. Sequencing of the TCR alpha and beta cDNA libraries was done on the Illumina HiSeq platform using custom primers. From the authors' description of their analysis: MiGEC processed the raw reads to extract unique molecular identifiers, while MiXCR was used to determine the CDR3 positions. For each individual, recombination models were inferred using an EM algorithm with the repgenHMM and IGoR tools. Shared clonotypes were analyzed with the tcR package in R, and sharing was normalized by the product of cloneset sizes. To study raw recombination without the effects of thymic and clonal selection, out-of-frame nonproductive sequences were analyzed. The raw public data were reprocessed by TCRdb itself: fastp quality trimming at Q25, MiXCR clonotype calling, in-frame beta chains only. Rows merge per CDR3 protein into single entries with the most common DNA and genes. The V and J calls, along with clone size, are taken from TCRdb and not from the paper's own processing. Within this sample are roughly 710,000 distinct CDR3 sequences, with around 5.7% of them counted one time only. In total, the top ten clones hold roughly 1.8% of the sample.

This sequence was found in a man aged 18-30 years in good health. Input material: naive T cells sorted from blood. The sample's cell subset or site label, in plain terms: cells isolated with a human naive T-cell isolation kit. The chain employs TRBV4-3 and TRBJ2-1, and 8 junctional nucleotides match TRBD2. In nucleotides, the sequence is TGCGCCAGCAGCCAAGATATTGCTAGCGGGCCTAACAATGAGCAGTTCTTC. Translated, it reads CASSQDIASGPNNEQFF.